The 4 T cell receptor beta chains below were found in one sample sequenced in a study of T cell clusters in autoimmune cytopenias. Some 34,000 genome equivalents of blood DNA were amplified for TRB. Multiplex touch-down PCR amplified TRB using TRB-A and TRB-B pools in one tube. Reanalyzing the multiplex PCR reads, TCRdb keeps one entry per CDR3 protein, without DNA. This sample's clone table lists fewer than 4,500 distinct CDR3 sequences. What was sequenced was peripheral blood. These receptors all come from a human donor with an autoimmune cytopenia or autoimmune hepatitis (not recorded which).

This clonotype is identified as medium-sized from frequency. The V and J genes are TRBV15 and TRBJ2-1; TCRdb indicates TRBD1, and absent DNA this call remains unverified. Germline-derived CDR1 and CDR2 are LNHNV and YYDKDF (reference sequence). The CDR3 length is 18 residues. The CDR3: CATSRAWVGGVYYNEQFF.

By frequency, this clonotype is medium-sized. The chain joins TRBV19 to TRBJ2-2. Germline V gene sequence: CDR1 LNHDA, CDR2 SQIVND (reference sequence). The CDR3 has 15 amino acids. The CDR3 sequence: CASTLGYRSTGELFF.

The chain joins TRBV19 to TRBJ1-2; absent DNA, TCRdb's TRBD1 call cannot be checked. The CDR3 is 12 residues long. From germline, CDR1 is LNHDA and CDR2 SQIVND (reference sequence). CDR3 amino acids: CASCPGSYGYTF.

In terms of frequency, this clonotype is medium-sized (0.01 to 0.1%). The chain is built from TRBV20-1 and TRBJ2-4. CDR3 length: 12 residues. CDR1 is DFQATT and CDR2 is SNEGSKA in the germline V gene (reference sequence). This CDR3 is CSARGLQNIQYF.